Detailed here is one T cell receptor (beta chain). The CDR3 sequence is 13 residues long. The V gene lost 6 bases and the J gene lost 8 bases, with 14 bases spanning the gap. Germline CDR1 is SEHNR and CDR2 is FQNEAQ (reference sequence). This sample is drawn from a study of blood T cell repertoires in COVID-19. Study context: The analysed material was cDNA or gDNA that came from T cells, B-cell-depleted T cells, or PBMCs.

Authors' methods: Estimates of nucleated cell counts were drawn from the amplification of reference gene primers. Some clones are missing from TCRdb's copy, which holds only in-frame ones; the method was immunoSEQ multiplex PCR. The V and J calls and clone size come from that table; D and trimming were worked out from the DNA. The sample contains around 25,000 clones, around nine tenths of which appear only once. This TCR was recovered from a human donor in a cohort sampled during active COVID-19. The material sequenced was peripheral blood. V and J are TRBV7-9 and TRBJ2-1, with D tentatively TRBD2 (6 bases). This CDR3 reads CASRPGVPHEQFF. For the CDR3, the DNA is TGTGCCAGCAGGCCGGGGGTACCGCATGAGCAGTTCTTC.